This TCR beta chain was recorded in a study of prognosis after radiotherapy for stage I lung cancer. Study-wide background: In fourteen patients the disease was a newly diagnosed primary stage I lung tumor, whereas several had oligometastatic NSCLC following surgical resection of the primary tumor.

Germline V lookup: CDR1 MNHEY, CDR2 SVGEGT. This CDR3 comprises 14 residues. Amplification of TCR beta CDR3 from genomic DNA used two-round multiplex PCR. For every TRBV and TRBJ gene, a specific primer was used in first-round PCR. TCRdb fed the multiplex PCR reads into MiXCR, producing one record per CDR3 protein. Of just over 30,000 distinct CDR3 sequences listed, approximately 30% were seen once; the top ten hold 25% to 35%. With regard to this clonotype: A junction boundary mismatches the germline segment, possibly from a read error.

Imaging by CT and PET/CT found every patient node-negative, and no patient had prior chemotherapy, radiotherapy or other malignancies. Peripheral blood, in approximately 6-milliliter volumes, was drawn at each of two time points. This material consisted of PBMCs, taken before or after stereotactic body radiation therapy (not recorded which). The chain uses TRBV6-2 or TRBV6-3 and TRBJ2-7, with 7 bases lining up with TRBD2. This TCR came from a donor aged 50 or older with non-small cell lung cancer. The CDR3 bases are TGTGCCAGCGCAGGCGGGGAGGGATTCCACGAGCATTACTTC. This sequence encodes CASAGGEGFHEHYF.